One and the same sample provided the 30 T cell receptor beta chains below, sequenced in a study of T cell responses to AZD1222 COVID-19 vaccine. Profiling relied on immunoSEQ multiplex PCR, and the TCRdb table lists in-frame clones only, not all of them. The sample lists roughly 110,000 clones, less than 95% occurring once. The sequencing here drew on peripheral blood, taken 28 days after the second AZD1222 dose. All receptors derive from an adult who received the AZD1222 COVID-19 vaccine.

The chain links TRBV5-1 to TRBJ2-7; no reliable D call. V shed 5 bases and J shed 1 base, with 13 bases lying between them. The V gene's germline CDR1 is SGHRS and CDR2 YFSETQ. The CDR3 length is 14 residues. CDR3 protein: CASRFDPGSYEQYF. Here the CDR3 DNA reads TGCGCCAGCAGGTTCGACCCGGGTTCCTACGAGCAGTACTTC.

This chain connects TRBV7-8 to TRBJ1-5; no definite D call. Trimming cost V 5 bases and J 8 bases, with 10 bases left between them. Germline CDR1 is SGHVS and CDR2 is FQNEAQ. The CDR3 spans 12 residues. The CDR3 loop is CASSALDEPQHF. The CDR3 DNA is TGTGCCAGCAGCGCTTTGGACGAGCCCCAGCATTTT. Combining the CDR3 with reference TRBV7-8 and TRBJ1-5 gives the whole variable domain GAGVSQSPRYKVAKRGQDVALRCDPISGHVSLFWYQQALGQGPEFLTYFQNEAQLDKSGLPSDRFFAERPEGSVSTLKIQRTQQEDSAVYLCASSALDEPQHFGDGTRLSIL.

As for this clone: Compared with germline, one end of the junction differs, possibly owing to a read error. The gene calls are TRBV7-7 and TRBJ2-1; the D call may be TRBD1 or TRBD2 (5 bases each). The CDR3 length is 15 residues. Germline CDR1 and CDR2: SSHAT and FNYEAQ (reference sequence). The CDR3 DNA is TGTGCTAGCAGCTTAGCAGGGAGCTCCTACAATGAGCAGTTCTTC. It specifies CASSLAGSSYNEQFF.

V gene TRBV3-1 (or the pseudogene TRBV3-2) combines with J gene TRBJ2-5; TRBD2 matches at 7 bases. Unmatched junction bases numbered 10, after V lost 3 bases and J lost 0 bases. CDR1 and CDR2 (germline): LGHDT, YNNKEL (reference sequence). CDR3 length: 17 amino acids. The CDR3 region is CASSQTWGGPYQETQYF. CDR3 nucleotide sequence: TGTGCCAGCAGCCAGACCTGGGGGGGACCGTACCAAGAGACCCAGTACTTC.

The J gene is TRBJ1-6, the V gene TRBV11-2, with 9 bases lining up with TRBD1. The CDR3 loop spans 18 amino acids. J gave up 2 bases and V 5 bases, and 10 bases lay outside the gene matches. In germline, CDR1 is SGHAT, CDR2 FQNNGV. CDR3 residues: CASSTGGRGGPYNSPLHF. The CDR3 DNA is TGTGCCAGCAGCACAGGGGGCAGGGGGGGTCCCTATAATTCACCCCTCCACTTT. Together with reference TRBV11-2 and TRBJ1-6, the CDR3 gives the full variable domain: EAGVAQSPRYKIIEKRQSVAFWCNPISGHATLYWYQQILGQGPKLLIQFQNNGVVDDSQLPKDRFSAERLKGVDSTLKIQPAKLEDSAVYLCASSTGGRGGPYNSPLHFGNGTRLTVT.

The chain links TRBV6-5 to TRBJ2-7; D possibly matches TRBD1 or TRBD2 (6 bases each). The CDR3 loop spans 15 amino acids. CDR1 and CDR2 (germline): MNHEY, SVGAGI. V lost 10 bases to trimming and J lost 4 bases, with 23 bases between them. CDR3 amino acids: CATTTMGGITYEQYF. DNA of the CDR3: TGTGCCACAACAACAATGGGGGGCATTACGTACGAGCAGTACTTC.

The rearrangement joins TRBV12-5 to TRBJ1-5, with D perhaps TRBD1 (6 bases). The V end lost 6 bases, the J end lost 4 bases, and 16 bases lay between the germline ends. Looked up from germline, CDR1 is LGHNT and CDR2 is FRNRAP. This CDR3 has 15 residues. The CDR3 region is CASGGTGYENQPQHF. The CDR3 bases are TGTGCTAGTGGAGGAACAGGGTATGAGAATCAGCCCCAGCATTTT.

A single count supports this clone. This sequence joins TRBV6-5 and TRBJ2-1; 11 nucleotides agree with TRBD2. The CDR3 is made up of 13 amino acids. Germline trimming cut 6 bases from V and 10 bases from J; bases unmatched to any gene: 5. Germline V gene data show CDR1 as MNHEY and CDR2 as SVGAGI. This CDR3 is CASRVAGGREQFF. The CDR3 nucleotides read TGTGCCAGCAGGGTAGCGGGGGGGCGAGAGCAGTTCTTC.

This clone occurred once. The chain employs TRBV5-4 and TRBJ1-1; no definite D call. Germline V gene data show CDR1 as SGHNT and CDR2 as YYREEE (reference sequence). The CDR3 consists of 16 residues. Between the trimmed V and J ends, which lost 4 bases and 0 bases, there was a span of 16 bases. The CDR3: CASSIFLVSMNTEAFF. CDR3 in DNA: TGTGCCAGCAGCATCTTTCTGGTCTCAATGAACACTGAAGCTTTCTTT.

The chain carries TRBV5-1 and TRBJ1-2; D call uncertain. Per the germline V gene, CDR1 is SGHRS and CDR2 is YFSETQ. CDR3 length: 13 residues. Trimming stripped 0 bases from V and 6 bases from J, with 9 bases between. The CDR3 is CASSLASRNGYTF. CDR3 nucleotides: TGCGCCAGCAGCTTGGCGTCCAGAAATGGCTACACCTTC.

The V call is TRBV6-5, the J call TRBJ2-1, with D possibly being TRBD2 (5 bases). V was trimmed by 6 bases and J by 0 bases, leaving 12 bases between them. The CDR3 runs to 15 residues. Looked up from germline, CDR1 is MNHEY and CDR2 is SVGAGI. In DNA form, the CDR3 reads TGTGCCAGCAGACCTCGGCTAGCCTCCTACAATGAGCAGTTCTTC. Protein product: CASRPRLASYNEQFF.

This clone was seen once. The chain uses TRBV7-9 and TRBJ1-1, with D perhaps TRBD1 (5 bases). The CDR3 runs to 15 residues. Germline loops: CDR1 SEHNR, CDR2 FQNEAQ (reference sequence). V gave up 1 base and J gave up 5 bases, with 14 bases separating them. CDR3 sequence: CASSLGGRGATEAFF. CDR3 nucleotides: TGTGCCAGCAGCTTAGGGGGTAGGGGAGCGACTGAAGCTTTCTTT.

The chain employs TRBV2 and TRBJ1-4, with D unresolved. The CDR3 contains 15 residues. V was pared by 3 bases and J by 3 bases, with 11 bases between. Germline values: CDR1 SNHLY, CDR2 FYNNEI. The DNA for the CDR3 is TGTGCCAGCAGTGATTTGGGGAAAGCTAATGAAAAACTGTTTTTT. It translates to CASSDLGKANEKLFF.

V gene TRBV5-8 combines with J gene TRBJ1-5; 12 nucleotides align to TRBD1. The ends lost 0 bases at V and 7 bases at J; junction bases unmatched: 8. The CDR3 is 17 residues long. The germline V gene encodes CDR1 SGHTS and CDR2 YDEGEE. This chain's CDR3 is CASSLGDRGPRTQPQHF. The CDR3 DNA reads TGTGCCAGCAGCTTGGGGGACAGGGGGCCCAGGACCCAGCCCCAGCATTTT.

The CDR3 loop reads CASSDGGVASYEQYF. The DNA of the CDR3 is TGTGCCAGCAGTGACGGCGGGGTGGCTTCCTACGAGCAGTACTTC. The chain recombines TRBV2 with TRBJ2-7, with TRBD2 as a possible D gene (6 bases). Trimming removed 3 bases at V and 1 base at J, with 13 bases between. The CDR3 has 15 residues. Germline lookup yields CDR1 SNHLY and CDR2 FYNNEI. The variable domain in full, completed from reference TRBV2 and TRBJ2-7, reads EPEVTQTPSHQVTQMGQEVILRCVPISNHLYFYWYRQILGQKVEFLVSFYNNEISEKSEIFDDQFSVERPDGSNFTLKIRSTKLEDSAMYFCASSDGGVASYEQYFGPGTRLTVT.

Note on this clone: A read error may account for a junction end that differs from germline. The chain combines TRBV7-9 with TRBJ1-2; D is uncertain. In germline, CDR1 is SEHNR, CDR2 FQNEAQ (reference sequence). The CDR3 is made up of 13 amino acids. Here the CDR3 reads CASSLAVNYGYTF. Written as DNA, the CDR3 is TGTGCCAGCAGCCTAGCTGTTAACTATGGCTACACCTTC.

This chain connects TRBV12-3 or TRBV12-4 to TRBJ2-1; D unclear. The V gene lost 3 bases and the J gene lost 9 bases, with 6 bases spanning the gap. The CDR3 runs 11 residues. DNA of the CDR3: TGTGCCAGCAGTTTTCAGTTTGAGCAGTTCTTC. Translating it yields CASSFQFEQFF.

CDR3 protein: CASSPNPLAGGQETQYF. CDR3 nucleotide sequence: TGTGCCAGCAGCCCAAACCCCTTAGCGGGGGGCCAAGAGACCCAGTACTTC. The chain recombines TRBV11-2 with TRBJ2-5; TRBD2 matches at 10 bases. Germline values: CDR1 SGHAT, CDR2 FQNNGV. The junction had 10 bases not matched to a gene; V was cut back by 5 bases and J by 1 base. This CDR3 region has 17 residues.

The chain couples TRBV30 to TRBJ1-3; D gene uncertain. Germline-derived CDR1 and CDR2 are GTSNPN and SVGIG (reference sequence). Trimming removed 0 bases at V and 0 bases at J, with 9 bases between. This CDR3 is built from 15 residues. The CDR3 loop is CAWSVGINSGNTIYF. In DNA form, the CDR3 reads TGTGCCTGGAGTGTAGGGATAAACTCTGGAAACACCATATATTTT. Variable domain in full (rest from reference TRBV30 and TRBJ1-3): SQTIHQWPATLVQPVGSPLSLECTVEGTSNPNLYWYRQAAGRGLQLLFYSVGIGQISSEVPQNLSASRPQDRQFILSSKKLLLSDSGFYLCAWSVGINSGNTIYFGEGSWLTVV.

The CDR3 DNA follows: TGTGCCAGCAGTGAAGTTTGGCAGGGCACCTATAATTCACCCCTCCACTTT. Translating gives CASSEVWQGTYNSPLHF. V usage is TRBV2 and J usage is TRBJ1-6, with D maybe TRBD1 (5 bases). The CDR3 is made up of 17 amino acids. CDR1 is SNHLY and CDR2 is FYNNEI in the germline V gene. Trimming removed 1 base from V and 2 bases from J, with 12 bases in between.

The rearrangement joins TRBV15 to TRBJ1-1; 7 nucleotides match TRBD1. The junction had 7 bases not matched to a gene; V was cut back by 4 bases and J by 5 bases. The CDR3 runs to 14 residues. Germline loops: CDR1 LNHNV, CDR2 YYDKDF (reference sequence). The CDR3 region is CATSTGQEGTEAFF. The CDR3 nucleotides read TGTGCCACCAGCACCGGACAGGAAGGGACTGAAGCTTTCTTT.

The chain uses TRBV14 and TRBJ2-6; D remains ambiguous. CDR1 is SGHDN and CDR2 is FVKESK in the germline V gene. The CDR3 has 13 residues. V lost 2 bases to trimming and J lost 4 bases, with 3 bases between them. The DNA of the CDR3 is TGTGCCAGCAGCCAAAGAGGGGCCAACGTCCTGACTTTC. It specifies CASSQRGANVLTF.

V usage is TRBV19 and J usage is TRBJ2-7; tentatively, D is TRBD1 or TRBD2 (5 bases each). Germline-derived CDR1 and CDR2 are LNHDA and SQIVND (reference sequence). This CDR3 region has 20 residues. The V end lost 7 bases, the J end lost 1 base, and 32 bases lay between the germline ends. The CDR3 DNA reads TGTGCCAGTATACCTCCTAGGGGTCCGGGGTGGGGAAGTGGGTCCTACGAGCAGTACTTC. Its translation is CASIPPRGPGWGSGSYEQYF.

The chain combines TRBV14 with TRBJ1-6, with D perhaps TRBD1 (5 bases). From germline, CDR1 is SGHDN and CDR2 FVKESK. Trimming removed 3 bases at V and 9 bases at J, with 9 bases between. The CDR3 length is 13 residues. CDR3 sequence reads: CASSHRDASPLHF. Written as DNA, the CDR3 is TGTGCCAGCAGCCACAGGGACGCTTCACCCCTCCACTTT.

The chain carries TRBV18 and TRBJ1-1; no reliable D call. CDR3 length: 13 residues. Germline V lookup: CDR1 KGHSH, CDR2 LQKENI. Trimming removed 0 bases from V and 4 bases from J, with 6 bases in between. The CDR3 here is CASSPPSGTEAFF. For the CDR3, the DNA is TGTGCCAGCTCACCACCAAGTGGCACTGAAGCTTTCTTT.

V is TRBV6-2 or TRBV6-3 and J is TRBJ2-7, with TRBD2 matching over 7 bases. After removal of 5 bases from V and 2 bases from J, the junction contained 6 bases not matched to a gene. This CDR3 region has 14 residues. From germline, CDR1 is MNHEY and CDR2 SVGEGT. CDR3 protein: CASSRGGPPYEQYF. DNA of the CDR3: TGTGCCAGCAGTAGGGGAGGGCCCCCCTACGAGCAGTACTTC.

V gene TRBV4-3 combines with J gene TRBJ1-2; no clear D. Germline-derived CDR1 and CDR2 are LGHNA and YSLEER. CDR3 length: 15 residues. Trimming pared 0 bases from V and 4 bases from J, leaving 12 bases between. CDR3 sequence reads: CASSQDLAKAYGYTF. The CDR3 DNA follows: TGCGCCAGCAGCCAAGATCTGGCCAAGGCCTATGGCTACACCTTC.

J is TRBJ2-2 and V is TRBV5-8; D is uncertain. This CDR3 has 13 amino acids. Trimming removed 1 base from V and 2 bases from J, with 3 bases in between. Germline loops: CDR1 SGHTS, CDR2 YDEGEE. CDR3 in amino acids: CASSLTNTGELFF. CDR3 coding DNA: TGTGCCAGCAGCTTGACTAACACCGGGGAGCTGTTTTTT.

This chain joins TRBV7-2 and TRBJ2-1, with TRBD1 identical over 8 bases. CDR1 and CDR2 (germline): SGHTA, FQGNSA. V gave up 2 bases and J gave up 0 bases; unmatched junction bases: 0. The CDR3 is 15 residues long. The DNA of the CDR3 is TGTGCCAGCAGCTTAACAGGGGGCTCCTACAATGAGCAGTTCTTC. Its protein is CASSLTGGSYNEQFF.

The chain combines TRBV5-6 with TRBJ2-1; TRBD1 is a possible D gene (7 bases). V lost 3 bases and J lost 7, with 20 bases in between. CDR3 length: 16 residues. Germline V gives CDR1 SGHDT, CDR2 YYEEEE. The CDR3 nucleotides read TGTGCCAGCAGCTCCCTTCGGAGGGGGCCCTTAAATGAGCAGTTCTTC. It specifies CASSSLRRGPLNEQFF.